These T cell receptor beta chains were read from a single sample in a study of cytotoxic CD8 clonotypes in ibrutinib-treated CLL. Sequenced by immunoSEQ multiplex PCR; TCRdb stores in-frame clones only, minus some. This table has about 140,000 clones, around three quarters appearing once. Sequencing was performed on PBMCs, taken after 12 months of ibrutinib treatment. The receptors were sampled from a human donor with chronic lymphocytic leukemia. The conserved cysteine and the conserved F or W are not part of the CDR3 here. The size field is filled for only some rows; it gives once, few, many or a size class.

j_gene	abundance	v_gene	CDR3aa
TRBJ1-2	.	TRBV6-5	ASSWRDRVGYT
TRBJ2-4	.	TRBV11-2	ASSLAGRAYDIQY
TRBJ2-7	.	TRBV5-1	ASSLGGSGSYEQY
TRBJ1-2	.	TRBV16	ASSQSGRGNYGYT
TRBJ1-5	.	TRBV5-1	ASGTSTWSPSNQPQH
TRBJ2-7	once	TRBV12-5	ASGWGSYEQY
TRBJ1-1	.	TRBV10-3	AISERGGASTEAF
TRBJ2-7	once	TRBV7-9	ASRRLAGEQY
TRBJ2-4	.	TRBV7-9	ASTRTGLVGLGNIQY
TRBJ1-2	.	TRBV5-1	ASSQDRLTGGYT
TRBJ1-5	few	TRBV19	ASSIWGGQGSNQPQH
TRBJ2-7	.	TRBV11-2	ASSLLAGTGLYEQY
TRBJ2-3	.	TRBV9	ASSVVHTDTQY
TRBJ1-5	.	TRBV18	ASSETGSGQPQH
TRBJ2-5	.	TRBV6-5	ASSTPRVRETQY
TRBJ2-7	.	TRBV7-3	ASSLTGEIPPNEQY
TRBJ2-7	.	TRBV5-5	ASSEGSYEQY
TRBJ2-1	.	TRBV7-7	ASSPRRTSHSYNEQF
TRBJ2-6	.	TRBV6-1	ASRGDTGANVLT
TRBJ2-1	.	TRBV6-4	ASSPRLAGVTEQF
TRBJ1-2	.	TRBV19	ASSIGRQTDFYGYT
TRBJ1-5	.	TRBV28	ASSPLDRGQNQPQH
TRBJ2-1	.	TRBV30	AWSPLLAGNLNEQF
TRBJ2-7	.	TRBV7-2	ASSSYSQGATYEQY
TRBJ2-7	.	TRBV13	ASSLREGEVRY
TRBJ2-7	.	TRBV5-1	ASSVHGLAGSYEQY
TRBJ2-5	.	TRBV11-3	ASSLGVLAGGRPGETQY
TRBJ1-3	once	TRBV28	CVRGSGNTIY
TRBJ1-2	.	TRBV29-1	SVEDTGRRGYT
TRBJ2-1	.	TRBV27	ASSFELAGNEQF
TRBJ2-1	.	TRBV6-4	ASSDASGTEINEQF
TRBJ2-3	medium-sized	TRBV7-9	ASSRRTGFSTDTQY
TRBJ2-1	.	TRBV7-8	ASSLPSGVSYNEQF
TRBJ1-1	once	TRBV19	ASSATGNTEAF
TRBJ2-3	.	TRBV7-3	ASSLTSGQSTDTQY
TRBJ2-1	.	TRBV4-1	ASSQDGGLAGVGEQF
TRBJ1-1	.	TRBV28	ASSPNRGNFILAF
TRBJ2-7	.	TRBV6-5	ASSYSSYEQY
TRBJ2-2	.	TRBV4-2	ASRRTTRPNTGELF
TRBJ1-5	.	TRBV4-1	ASSQVGNQPQH
TRBJ2-7	.	TRBV20-1	SATAGLEQY
TRBJ2-1	.	TRBV11-2	ASSFGGDLF
TRBJ1-1	.	TRBV7-8	ASSLFGIQGGAEAF
TRBJ2-7	.	TRBV18	ASSPPGLAGLYEQY
TRBJ1-3	.	TRBV28	AAGTRSGNTIY
TRBJ2-7	.	TRBV28	ASSFFYYEQY
TRBJ1-1	.	TRBV25-1	ASSQEGQNTEAF
TRBJ2-1	.	TRBV18	ASSPPLGDNEQF
TRBJ2-1	.	TRBV18	ASSPPGLAGVNEQF
TRBJ2-7	.	TRBV7-7	ASSLGEQY
TRBJ2-7	.	TRBV28	ASSSASGGAYEQY
TRBJ2-5	.	TRBV7-4	ASSSNPRGARETQY
TRBJ2-1	.	TRBV6-1	ASKTPNEQF
TRBJ1-4	.	TRBV28	ASSLPGSVGEKLF
TRBJ2-3	.	TRBV25-1	ASSQPSHGRSTDTQY
TRBJ2-3	once	TRBV10-3	AISESDRDTDTQY